Listed here are 3 T cell receptor beta chains from one sample, sequenced in a study of shared clonotypes between healthy human individuals. TCRdb keeps only in-frame clones here, not all; method: immunoSEQ multiplex PCR. The table has around 700,000 clones, about 80% seen once. The source material was memory CD4+ T cells sorted from blood. Noted subset: CD45RA-negative fraction. These receptors all stem from a woman aged 25-40 years in good health.

The rearrangement joins TRBV30 to TRBJ2-7; D gene uncertain. The CDR3 is 11 amino acids. V was shortened by 2 bases and J by 6 bases, with 8 bases between the two germline ends. The germline V gene has CDR1 GTSNPN and CDR2 SVGIG (reference sequence). The CDR3 spells CAWSLLSEQYF. The CDR3 DNA follows: TGTGCCTGGAGTCTCTTATCCGAGCAGTACTTC. Variable domain in full (rest from reference TRBV30 and TRBJ2-7): SQTIHQWPATLVQPVGSPLSLECTVEGTSNPNLYWYRQAAGRGLQLLFYSVGIGQISSEVPQNLSASRPQDRQFILSSKKLLLSDSGFYLCAWSLLSEQYFGPGTRLTVT.

The CDR3 nucleotides are TGTGCCAGCAGCTTGAATCTAAATGAAAAACTGTTTTTT. Protein product: CASSLNLNEKLFF. J is TRBJ1-4 and V is TRBV5-6; D is ambiguous. V gave up 1 base and J gave up 5 bases, with 6 bases separating them. The CDR3 is 13 amino acids. Germline loops: CDR1 SGHDT, CDR2 YYEEEE.

This clone was picked up one time. The same CDR3 is also encoded by other DNA sequences in this sample. The chain uses TRBV5-1 and TRBJ2-7; no definite D call. Per the germline V gene, CDR1 is SGHRS and CDR2 is YFSETQ. CDR3 length: 13 residues. The germline V and J ends were trimmed by 0 bases and 3 bases, with 7 bases remaining between them. The CDR3 loop reads CASSLGPDYEQYF. The CDR3 region has the DNA TGCGCCAGCAGCTTGGGTCCGGACTACGAGCAGTACTTC. Using reference TRBV5-1 and TRBJ2-7 for the parts outside the CDR3, the full variable domain is KAGVTQTPRYLIKTRGQQVTLSCSPISGHRSVSWYQQTPGQGLQFLFEYFSETQRNKGNFPGRFSGRQFSNSRSEMNVSTLELGDSALYLCASSLGPDYEQYFGPGTRLTVT.